This passage covers 17 T cell receptor beta chains from one sample sequenced in a study of blood T cell repertoires in COVID-19. Measured with immunoSEQ multiplex PCR; TCRdb has only the in-frame clones, and not every one. The top ten clones hold less than 40% of a sample with more than 15,000 clones, 70% to 90% of them seen once. Specimen: peripheral blood. The source of these receptors is a human donor with active COVID-19. The donor label of this sample is uncertain.

The chain combines TRBV5-6 with TRBJ1-2, with D perhaps matching TRBD1 (6 bases). The length of the CDR3 is 12 residues. Germline lookup yields CDR1 SGHDT and CDR2 YYEEEE. V gave up 1 base and J gave up 8 bases, with 9 bases separating them. The CDR3 protein is CASSLWTAGYTF. For the CDR3, the DNA is TGTGCCAGCAGCTTGTGGACAGCCGGCTACACCTTC.

The rearrangement uses TRBV5-1 and TRBJ1-1, with D possibly matching TRBD1 (6 bases). The CDR3 is 16 amino acids. V lost 0 bases, J lost 4 bases, and 16 bases lay in between. Germline V gene lookup returns CDR1 SGHRS and CDR2 YFSETQ. The DNA of the CDR3 is TGCGCCAGCAGCTTGGCGCCCTCAGGGGATCGCACTGAAGCTTTCTTT. Protein product: CASSLAPSGDRTEAFF.

This chain uses TRBV27 with TRBJ2-7; perhaps TRBD2 as D (5 bases). The length of the CDR3 is 16 residues. V dropped 1 base and J dropped 3 bases, with 16 bases sitting between them. The germline CDR1 and CDR2 sequences are MNHEY and SMNVEV (reference sequence). The CDR3 protein is CASSLWESGRIYEQYF. CDR3 DNA: TGTGCCAGCAGTTTATGGGAGAGCGGACGAATCTACGAGCAGTACTTC.

This clone was seen more than once but under ten times. The rearrangement uses TRBV5-1 and TRBJ1-6; TRBD1 matches at 7 bases. The CDR3 contains 14 residues. V lost 3 bases, J lost 7 bases, and 4 bases stayed unmatched. Germline loops: CDR1 SGHRS, CDR2 YFSETQ. The CDR3, as DNA: TGCGCCAGCAGCTCCGGGACAGAGAATTCACCCCTCCACTTT. Residues: CASSSGTENSPLHF.

The chain uses TRBV28 and TRBJ2-5, with a possible D match to TRBD2 (6 bases). The ends were cut back, 6 bases at V and 7 bases at J, with 12 bases in the middle. The CDR3 is made up of 12 amino acids. Per the germline V gene, CDR1 is MDHEN and CDR2 is SYDVKM. The CDR3, as DNA: TGTGCCAGCAGGTTGGGGGGAAGGACCCAGTACTTC. Its protein is CASRLGGRTQYF.

The rearrangement joins TRBV28 to TRBJ2-1; 9 nucleotides agree with TRBD2. The CDR3 extends over 18 amino acids. Germline assignment: CDR1 MDHEN and CDR2 SYDVKM. The junction had 20 bases not matched to a gene; V was cut back by 8 bases and J by 6 bases. CDR3 residues: CASPPHSLAGGPINEQFF. The CDR3 bases are TGTGCCAGCCCTCCCCACTCTCTGGCGGGAGGGCCAATCAATGAGCAGTTCTTC.

The chain recombines TRBV10-3 with TRBJ2-7, with 13 bases matching TRBD2. The V gene's germline CDR1 is ENHRY and CDR2 SYGVKD. The CDR3 is made up of 18 amino acids. Trimming cost V 3 bases and J 2 bases; bases outside gene matches: 10. CDR3 sequence: CAISDPGLAGNAAYEQYF. The CDR3 DNA is TGTGCCATCAGTGACCCGGGACTAGCGGGAAACGCCGCCTACGAGCAGTACTTC.

The chain couples TRBV10-2 to TRBJ2-3; 13 bases line up with TRBD2. This CDR3 contains 15 residues. Germline CDR1 reads WSHSY; CDR2 reads SAAADI. Trimming at V came to 4 bases and at J to 3 bases, leaving 1 base not matched to a gene. The CDR3, as DNA: TGCGCCAGCAGTGCGACTAGCGGGGGGACAGATACGCAGTATTTT. Amino acids: CASSATSGGTDTQYF.

CDR3 region: CASSLRLAGGETQYF. CDR3 coding DNA: TGTGCCAGCAGCTTGAGGCTAGCGGGGGGGGAGACCCAGTACTTC. The chain combines TRBV5-6 with TRBJ2-5, with 12 bases matching TRBD2. Germline loops: CDR1 SGHDT, CDR2 YYEEEE. This CDR3 is 15 amino acids long. With 1 base clipped from V and 5 bases from J, the junction kept 3 bases outside the gene matches.

The J gene is TRBJ2-1, the V gene TRBV2; 7 bases line up with TRBD2. CDR1 SNHLY and CDR2 FYNNEI come from the germline V gene. There are 13 residues in the CDR3. The trim removed 5 bases at V and 4 bases at J, leaving 2 bases unmatched. DNA for the CDR3: TGTGCCAGCAGTCGGACTAGTTACAATGAGCAGTTCTTC. This sequence encodes CASSRTSYNEQFF.

The genes are TRBV4-1 and TRBJ1-2; 7 nucleotides line up with TRBD1. The trim removed 0 bases at V and 0 bases at J, leaving 7 bases unmatched. The CDR3 totals 17 residues. Germline values: CDR1 MGHRA, CDR2 YSYEKL. CDR3 nucleotide sequence: TGCGCCAGCAGCCAAGAAGGACAGGCGAAAGCTAACTATGGCTACACCTTC. The encoded protein is CASSQEGQAKANYGYTF.

This clone showed up just once. The rearrangement joins TRBV29-1 to TRBJ1-1; TRBD1 matches at 8 bases. The CDR3 runs to 13 residues. Per the germline V gene, CDR1 is SQVTM and CDR2 is ANQGSEA. With V trimmed by 7 bases and J by 7 bases, 11 bases remained unmatched. CDR3 residues: CSARPGGGGEAFF. CDR3 nucleotide sequence: TGCAGCGCCCGACCAGGGGGCGGCGGTGAAGCTTTCTTT.

By share, this clone counts as large. The gene calls are TRBV28 and TRBJ1-5; 8 bases fit TRBD1. The trim removed 4 bases at V and 0 bases at J, leaving 14 bases unmatched. The CDR3 has 19 amino acids. Per germline, CDR1 MDHEN and CDR2 SYDVKM. In nucleotides, the CDR3 is TGTGCCAGCAGTTCCCCCGCCGGGACAGGCTTCTATAGCAATCAGCCCCAGCATTTT. Its translation is CASSSPAGTGFYSNQPQHF.

V gene TRBV6-5 combines with J gene TRBJ2-5; the match to TRBD2 covers 12 bases. V gave up 6 bases and J gave up 1 base; unmatched junction bases: 3. Germline-derived CDR1 and CDR2 are MNHEY and SVGAGI. CDR3 length: 15 residues. This chain's CDR3 is CASRPSGGAQETQYF. CDR3 coding DNA: TGTGCCAGCAGACCTAGCGGGGGGGCCCAAGAGACCCAGTACTTC.

This clone was detected only a few times. This chain joins TRBV5-1 and TRBJ2-2; 7 positions agree with TRBD2. The trim removed 0 bases at V and 3 bases at J, leaving 5 bases unmatched. Germline V gene sequence: CDR1 SGHRS, CDR2 YFSETQ. This CDR3 is built from 16 residues. The CDR3 spells CASSLAGGSDTGELFF. The CDR3 bases are TGCGCCAGCAGCTTGGCCGGCGGGAGCGACACCGGGGAGCTGTTTTTT.

This clone was detected only once. This chain joins TRBV4-3 and TRBJ2-3, with TRBD2 identical over 16 bases. From germline, CDR1 is LGHNA and CDR2 YSLEER. The CDR3 contains 17 residues. The V gene end was trimmed by 5 bases and the J gene end by 4 bases; junction bases not matched to a gene: 6. CDR3 protein: CASSKGTSGRASDTQYF. The CDR3 DNA sequence: TGCGCCAGCAGCAAGGGGACTAGCGGGAGGGCCTCAGATACGCAGTATTTT.

The genes are TRBV12-5 and TRBJ2-2, with a tentative D call TRBD2 (6 bases). Germline V gene lookup returns CDR1 LGHNT and CDR2 FRNRAP. V shed 5 bases and J shed 7 bases, with 11 bases lying between them. The length of the CDR3 is 13 residues. The CDR3 DNA reads as TGTGCTAGTGGTGGACTACCCGGCGGGGAGCTGTTTTTT. Its translation is CASGGLPGGELFF.